The 9 T cell receptor beta chains below all came from one sample that was sequenced in a study of shared clonotypes between healthy human individuals. The table came from immunoSEQ multiplex PCR; TCRdb's copy has only in-frame clones and leaves some out. In the table there are some 1,600,000 clones, 95% to 99% of which are singletons. What was sequenced was naive CD4+ T cells sorted from blood. The subset is: CD45RA+ positively selected. These receptors came from a man aged 25-40 years in good health.

V is TRBV11-2 and J is TRBJ2-7, with 7 bases matching TRBD1. The germline CDR1 and CDR2 sequences are SGHAT and FQNNGV. The CDR3 loop spans 14 amino acids. J gave up 7 bases and V 6 bases, and 12 bases lay outside the gene matches. In DNA form, the CDR3 reads TGTGCCAGCAGGTCGACGCTAGGGGGCAAGGAGCAGTACTTC. Amino acids: CASRSTLGGKEQYF.

Written as DNA, the CDR3 is TGTGCCAGCAGCCCAGCGGTGAGGCAGTATTTT. This encodes CASSPAVRQYF. The rearrangement joins TRBV28 to TRBJ2-3; possibly TRBD2 for D (5 bases). The CDR3 runs 11 residues. The V end lost 6 bases, the J end lost 11 bases, and 12 bases lay between the germline ends. Germline values: CDR1 MDHEN, CDR2 SYDVKM.

The rearrangement uses TRBV5-4 and TRBJ2-2; tentatively, D is TRBD2 (6 bases). From germline, CDR1 is SGHNT and CDR2 YYREEE (reference sequence). V was trimmed by 4 bases and J by 4 bases, leaving 14 bases between them. There are 15 residues in the CDR3. DNA for the CDR3: TGTGCCAGCAGCGCCAGCGGGCCGATCACCGGGGAGCTGTTTTTT. Translating it yields CASSASGPITGELFF.

The CDR3 here is CASSLAGGLYNEQFF. The CDR3, as DNA: TGTGCCAGCAGCCTAGCGGGAGGATTATACAATGAGCAGTTCTTC. This chain uses TRBV14 with TRBJ2-1; 10 nucleotides line up with TRBD2. The junction had 4 bases not matched to a gene; V was cut back by 4 bases and J by 4 bases. Germline V gene sequence: CDR1 SGHDN, CDR2 FVKESK. CDR3 length: 15 residues. Variable domain in full (rest from reference TRBV14 and TRBJ2-1): EAGVTQFPSHSVIEKGQTVTLRCDPISGHDNLYWYRRVMGKEIKFLLHFVKESKQDESGMPNNRFLAERTGGTYSTLKVQPAELEDSGVYFCASSLAGGLYNEQFFGPGTRLTVL.

This sequence joins TRBV7-2 and TRBJ2-4; possibly TRBD1 or TRBD2 for D (5 bases each). With 1 base removed from V and 16 bases from J, the gap between germline ends came to 23 bases. This CDR3 contains 15 residues. CDR1 and CDR2 from the germline V gene are SGHTA and FQGNSA. CDR3 in DNA: TGTGCCAGCAGCTTAGGATACGGCCCGGGACGCCCTGGTTACTTC. This gives the protein CASSLGYGPGRPGYF.

The V call is TRBV9, the J call TRBJ2-3; 9 bases map to TRBD2. CDR3 size: 13 residues. CDR1 and CDR2 (germline): SGDLS, YYNGEE. The V and J ends lost 6 bases and 12 bases, in that order; junction bases with no gene match: 11. The CDR3 sequence is CASNDPSGEAQYF. The CDR3 DNA follows: TGTGCCAGCAACGACCCTAGCGGGGAGGCCCAGTATTTT.

This clone was found once. The chain combines TRBV11-2 with TRBJ2-7; D remains ambiguous. This CDR3 contains 14 residues. Germline lookup yields CDR1 SGHAT and CDR2 FQNNGV. V lost 0 bases and J lost 5, with 11 bases in between. In DNA form, the CDR3 reads TGTGCCAGCAGCTTAGATCTCGCGGTTGACGAGCAGTACTTC. Translating it yields CASSLDLAVDEQYF.

The rearrangement joins TRBV5-4 to TRBJ2-2; D assignment may be TRBD1 or TRBD2 (5 bases each). Trimming cost V 2 bases and J 1 base, with 9 bases left between them. This CDR3 comprises 15 residues. Looked up from germline, CDR1 is SGHNT and CDR2 is YYREEE (reference sequence). The CDR3 loop is CASSFPGRNTGELFF. Here the CDR3 DNA reads TGTGCCAGCAGCTTTCCGGGACGGAACACCGGGGAGCTGTTTTTT. Complete variable domain (other parts from reference TRBV5-4 and TRBJ2-2): ETGVTQSPTHLIKTRGQQVTLRCSSQSGHNTVSWYQQALGQGPQFIFQYYREEENGRGNFPPRFSGLQFPNYSSELNVNALELDDSALYLCASSFPGRNTGELFFGEGSRLTVL.

This chain joins TRBV2 and TRBJ2-3, with D unresolved. The germline gives CDR1 SNHLY, CDR2 FYNNEI. The V end was cut by 11 bases, the J end by 0 bases, with 15 bases between. This CDR3 spans 14 amino acids. CDR3 DNA: TGTGCCGGCGCCAGCGCGCGTAGCACAGATACGCAGTATTTT. It yields the protein CAGASARSTDTQYF.